This T cell receptor (beta chain) appears in the sequencing data of a study of Ad26.COV2.S vaccination and SARS-CoV-2 variants. Deletions cut 2 bases from V and 0 bases from J, with 8 bases between. Germline V gives CDR1 SGHTA, CDR2 FQGNSA. This CDR3 has 15 amino acids. Sample treatment: approximately 18 received Ad26.COV2.S at low or high dose, single or two shots; about 5 received placebo; per-sample allocation not given. Specimen acquisition occurred on day 63 following the initial vaccine or placebo injection. TCRdb keeps only in-frame clones here, not all; method: immunoSEQ multiplex PCR. The sample yields hundreds of thousands of clones, 88% seen once. The table lists this clone with a count of one.

The TCR originated in a person aged 18-65 years who received the Ad26.COV2.S COVID-19 vaccine or a placebo. Sample: peripheral blood, taken in a trial of Ad26.COV2.S vaccine versus placebo. The chain employs TRBV7-2 and TRBJ1-3; D perhaps matches TRBD1 (5 bases). The CDR3 region has the DNA TGTGCCAGCAGCTTACGAGGGGCCTCTGGAAACACCATATATTTT. It yields the protein CASSLRGASGNTIYF.